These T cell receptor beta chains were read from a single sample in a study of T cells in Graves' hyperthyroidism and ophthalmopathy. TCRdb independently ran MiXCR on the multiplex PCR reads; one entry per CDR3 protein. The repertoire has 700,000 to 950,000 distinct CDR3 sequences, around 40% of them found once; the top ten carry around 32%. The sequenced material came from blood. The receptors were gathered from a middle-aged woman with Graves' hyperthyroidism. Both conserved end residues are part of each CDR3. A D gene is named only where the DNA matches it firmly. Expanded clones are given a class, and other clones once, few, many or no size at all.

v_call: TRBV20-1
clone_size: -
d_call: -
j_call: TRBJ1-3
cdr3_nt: TGCAGTTTCAGGAGCTCTGGAAACACCATATATTTT
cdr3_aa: CSFRSSGNTIYF

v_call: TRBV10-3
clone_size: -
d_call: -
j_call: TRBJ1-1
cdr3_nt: TGTGCCAGCAGTTACTCATACCTGGACACTGAAGCTTTCTTT
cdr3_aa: CASSYSYLDTEAFF

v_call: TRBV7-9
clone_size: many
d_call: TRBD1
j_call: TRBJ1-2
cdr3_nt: TGTGCCGGGGAGACAGGGAATAACTATGGCTACACCTTC
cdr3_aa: CAGETGNNYGYTF

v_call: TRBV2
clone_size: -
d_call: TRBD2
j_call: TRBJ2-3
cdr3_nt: TGTGCCACCGGGGGAGGGGACACAGATACGCAGTATTTT
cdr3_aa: CATGGGDTDTQYF

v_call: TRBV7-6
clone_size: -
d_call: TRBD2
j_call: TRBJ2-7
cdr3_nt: TGTGCCAGCAGCTTAAACTCGGATTGGGGAGGGCCGGTTTACGAGCAGTACTTC
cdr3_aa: CASSLNSDWGGPVYEQYF

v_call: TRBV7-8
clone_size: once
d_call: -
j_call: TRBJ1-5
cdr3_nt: TGTGCCAGCAGCTCTTCATGGAGCAGTCAGCCCCAGCATTTT
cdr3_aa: CASSSSWSSQPQHF

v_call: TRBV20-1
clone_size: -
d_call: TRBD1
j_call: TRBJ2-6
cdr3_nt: TGCAGTGGGACCGGGACAGGACGCTCTGGGGCCAACGTCCTGACTTTC
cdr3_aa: CSGTGTGRSGANVLTF

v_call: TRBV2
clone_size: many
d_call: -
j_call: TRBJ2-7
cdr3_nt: TGTGCCAGCAGTGAAGCGCCATTTAGTGAGCAGTACTTC
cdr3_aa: CASSEAPFSEQYF

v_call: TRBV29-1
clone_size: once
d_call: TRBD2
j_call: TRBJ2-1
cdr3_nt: TGCAGCGTTTTGAGCGGGAGATTCGCTGACACGAGGGATGAGCAGTTCTTC
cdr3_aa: CSVLSGRFADTRDEQFF

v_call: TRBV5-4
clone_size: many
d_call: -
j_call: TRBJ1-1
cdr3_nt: TGTGCCAGCAGCTTGTTGGGGAATGAAGCTTTCTTT
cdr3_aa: CASSLLGNEAFF

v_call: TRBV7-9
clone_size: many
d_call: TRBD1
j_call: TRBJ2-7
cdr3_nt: TGTGCCAGCAGCTTAGTGGACAGGGGGCACGAGCAGTACTTC
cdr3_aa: CASSLVDRGHEQYF

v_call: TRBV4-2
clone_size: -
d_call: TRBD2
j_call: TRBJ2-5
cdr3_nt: TGTGCCAGCAGCCCCTGGATAGCGGGAGGTACACAAGAGACCCAGTACTTC
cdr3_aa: CASSPWIAGGTQETQYF

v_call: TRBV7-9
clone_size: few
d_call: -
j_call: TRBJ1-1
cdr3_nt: TGTGCCAGCAGCTTGCCTGGGGGTCGGATGAACACTGAAGCTTTCTTT
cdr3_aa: CASSLPGGRMNTEAFF

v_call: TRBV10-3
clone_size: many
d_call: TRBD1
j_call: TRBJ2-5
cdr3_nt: TGTGCCATACAGGGGGATGGGGAGACCCAGTACTTC
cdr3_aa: CAIQGDGETQYF

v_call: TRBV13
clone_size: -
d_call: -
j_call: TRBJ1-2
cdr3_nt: TGTGCCAGCAGTTACTCGACTTCAGATCCTGGTGGCTATGGCTACACCTTC
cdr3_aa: CASSYSTSDPGGYGYTF

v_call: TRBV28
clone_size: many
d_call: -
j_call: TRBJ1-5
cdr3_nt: TGTGCCAGCAGCCTGGGTGCCGGTGGGGGCTCGCAGCCCCAGCATTTT
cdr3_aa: CASSLGAGGGSQPQHF

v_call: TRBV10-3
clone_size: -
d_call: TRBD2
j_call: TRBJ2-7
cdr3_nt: TGTGCCCTCGGGACTAGCTCCCTCGAGCAGTACTTC
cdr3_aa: CALGTSSLEQYF

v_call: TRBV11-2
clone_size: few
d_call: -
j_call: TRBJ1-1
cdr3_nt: TGTGCCAGCAGCTTAGTATCTCCGGGTGAAGCTTTCTTT
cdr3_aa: CASSLVSPGEAFF

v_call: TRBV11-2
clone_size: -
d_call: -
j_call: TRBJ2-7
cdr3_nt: TGTGCCAGCAGCTTAGTCACCCCCCCCTACGAGCAGTACTTC
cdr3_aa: CASSLVTPPYEQYF

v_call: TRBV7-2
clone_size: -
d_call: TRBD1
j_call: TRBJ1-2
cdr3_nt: TGTGCCAGCAGCCTCCGTCGACAGGGGGCATCTTGGACTAGCGGCTACACCTTC
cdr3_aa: CASSLRRQGASWTSGYTF

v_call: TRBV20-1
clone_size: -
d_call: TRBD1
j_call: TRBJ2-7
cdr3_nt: TGCAGTGCTAGATACAGACAGGGAATTGCGTACGAGCAGTACTTC
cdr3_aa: CSARYRQGIAYEQYF

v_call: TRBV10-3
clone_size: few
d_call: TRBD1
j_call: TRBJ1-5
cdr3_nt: TGTGCCAGCAGTGACGGGGCCATTGGACAGGGGAGCAATCAGCCCCAGCATTTT
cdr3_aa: CASSDGAIGQGSNQPQHF

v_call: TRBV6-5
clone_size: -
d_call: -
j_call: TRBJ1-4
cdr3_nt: TGTGCCAGCAGTCGGGGGAGTGGAACTAATGAAAAACTGTTTTTT
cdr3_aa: CASSRGSGTNEKLFF